A single sample is the source of the 18 T cell receptor beta chains below, sequenced in a study of T-cell memory formation after mild COVID-19. Using its own MiXCR run on the 5' RACE reads, TCRdb lists one record per CDR3 protein. Of about 100,000 distinct CDR3 sequences in the sample, more than 9.5% were seen once. Sequencing was done on a sample of PBMCs or a T cell subset sorted from them (not recorded which). These receptors were collected from a man aged 18-30 years who had mild COVID-19 (a few samples of this study predate the infection). Cell type and time point are not known.

The V gene is TRBV4-1, the J gene TRBJ2-1; 7 bases fit TRBD1. This CDR3 region has 15 residues. The J segment lost 4 bases and the V segment lost 2 bases, leaving 5 bases of the junction unmatched. Germline loops: CDR1 MGHRA, CDR2 YSYEKL. CDR3 coding DNA: TGCGCCAGCAGCCAACCAACACAGGGGTACAATGAGCAGTTCTTC. This codes for CASSQPTQGYNEQFF.

V gene TRBV7-9 combines with J gene TRBJ1-2; TRBD1 agrees at 8 bases. Germline V gene data show CDR1 as SEHNR and CDR2 as FQNEAQ (reference sequence). V dropped 5 bases and J dropped 3; count of bases not matched to a gene: 8. CDR3 length: 15 residues. The CDR3 loop is CASSPPRTGHYGYTF. In DNA, the CDR3 is TGTGCCAGCAGCCCCCCCCGGACAGGGCACTATGGCTACACCTTC.

This clonotype was seen a handful of times. The chain joins TRBV19 to TRBJ2-1; D uncertain. Per the germline V gene, CDR1 is LNHDA and CDR2 is SQIVND (reference sequence). The V and J ends lost 5 bases and 0 bases respectively, with 17 bases between them. This CDR3 is built from 17 residues. The CDR3 is CASSPARRTSSYNEQFF. In DNA form, the CDR3 reads TGTGCCAGTAGTCCCGCCCGCCGGACGAGCTCCTACAATGAGCAGTTCTTC.

The genes are TRBV25-1 and TRBJ1-4, with TRBD1 matching over 8 bases. The germline V gene has CDR1 MGHDK and CDR2 SYGVNS. The V and J ends lost 2 bases and 6 bases, in that order; junction bases with no gene match: 2. The CDR3 sequence is 14 residues long. The CDR3 region has the DNA TGTGCCAGCAGTGAACAGGGGGCTTATGAAAAACTGTTTTTT. Translated: CASSEQGAYEKLFF. The full variable domain, in which reference TRBV25-1 and TRBJ1-4 provide the parts outside the CDR3, is EADIYQTPRYLVIGTGKKITLECSQTMGHDKMYWYQQDPGMELHLIHYSYGVNSTEKGDLSSESTVSRIRTEHFPLTLESARPSHTSQYLCASSEQGAYEKLFFGSGTQLSVL.

This clonotype was seen a few times. The chain links TRBV3-1 to TRBJ2-1; maybe TRBD1 (5 bases). Deletions cut 2 bases from V and 4 bases from J, with 12 bases between. Looked up from germline, CDR1 is LGHDT and CDR2 is YNNKEL (reference sequence). This CDR3 contains 15 residues. In DNA form, the CDR3 reads TGTGCCAGCAGCCAACGAACAGGAATGTACAATGAGCAGTTCTTC. It specifies CASSQRTGMYNEQFF.

This clonotype turned up a few times. The chain links TRBV20-1 to TRBJ2-7; TRBD1 matches at 9 bases. The germline V gene has CDR1 DFQATT and CDR2 SNEGSKA (reference sequence). Losses at the gene ends were 6 bases for V and 5 bases for J; bases not matched to a gene: 11. This CDR3 contains 14 residues. The CDR3 loop reads CSALGTGLRDEQYF. Here the CDR3 DNA reads TGCAGTGCGCTCGGGACAGGGCTCCGGGACGAGCAGTACTTC.

The gene calls are TRBV21-1 and TRBJ2-7. TRBV21-1 is tagged as a pseudogene. There are 14 residues in the CDR3. The CDR3: CASSKEVTGYEQYV. CDR3 sequence (DNA): TGTGCCAGCAGCAAAGAGGTAACGGGCTACGAGCAGTACGTC.

V is TRBV4-3 and J is TRBJ2-1; 8 nucleotides agree with TRBD2. Trimming took 0 bases from V and 9 from J; bases not matched to a gene: 13. Per the germline V gene, CDR1 is LGHNA and CDR2 is YSLEER. The CDR3 has 17 amino acids. CDR3 residues: CASSQDLPGGYRGEQFF. The CDR3 DNA sequence: TGCGCCAGCAGCCAAGATCTACCGGGGGGGTATAGGGGTGAGCAGTTCTTC.

This clonotype was seen at least ten times. The V call is TRBV29-1, the J call TRBJ2-7; weak D call: TRBD2 (6 bases). V was pared by 6 bases and J by 2 bases, with 23 bases between. The CDR3 loop spans 16 amino acids. CDR1 SQVTM and CDR2 ANQGSEA come from the germline V gene. CDR3 DNA: TGCAGCGTGTCCCGGCGGGGAAGACAGAAGCCCTACGAGCAGTACTTC. The encoded protein is CSVSRRGRQKPYEQYF.

A few counts support this clonotype. The chain couples TRBV7-9 to TRBJ1-5, with TRBD1 as a possible D gene (6 bases). The CDR3 has 14 amino acids. Germline V lookup: CDR1 SEHNR, CDR2 FQNEAQ (reference sequence). The V gene lost 4 bases and the J gene lost 3 bases, with 10 bases spanning the gap. The CDR3 nucleotides are TGTGCCAGCAGCTCAGGACAGTACAATCAGCCCCAGCATTTT. Its translation is CASSSGQYNQPQHF.

This clonotype was seen only a few times. This chain joins TRBV6-6 and TRBJ1-4, with D uncertain. Trimming removed 2 bases from V and 7 bases from J, with 2 bases in between. There are 11 residues in the CDR3. Germline loops: CDR1 MNHNY, CDR2 SVGAGI (reference sequence). The CDR3 spells CASSYAEKLFF. The DNA of the CDR3 is TGTGCCAGCAGTTACGCTGAAAAACTGTTTTTT.

J is TRBJ1-1 and V is TRBV4-2; 7 positions match TRBD1. The CDR3 spans 17 residues. The V gene's germline CDR1 is LGHNA and CDR2 YNFKEQ. The V gene end was trimmed by 3 bases and the J gene end by 4 bases; junction bases not matched to a gene: 14. The CDR3 DNA is TGTGCCAGCAGCCACCCCACACCTCGAGACAGGGTCACTGAAGCTTTCTTT. It is translated as CASSHPTPRDRVTEAFF.

This clonotype was seen more than once but under ten times. The DNA for the CDR3 is TGTGCCAGTAGTATACGAGACGGTAGCTACGAGCAGTACTTC. Protein sequence: CASSIRDGSYEQYF. This sequence joins TRBV19 and TRBJ2-7; D remains ambiguous. The length of the CDR3 is 14 residues. V lost 2 bases, J lost 3 bases, and 11 bases lay in between. Germline V CDR1 and CDR2: LNHDA, SQIVND (reference sequence).

The chain is built from TRBV10-3 and TRBJ2-1; 7 bases are a match to TRBD2. CDR1 is ENHRY, CDR2 SYGVKD, per germline. V lost 0 bases, J lost 7 bases, and 6 bases stayed unmatched. This CDR3 spans 15 amino acids. The CDR3 coding sequence is TGTGCCATCAGTGAGTCATCAGCGGGGAGGAATGAGCAGTTCTTC. Translating it yields CAISESSAGRNEQFF.

This clonotype was picked up a small number of times. The chain couples TRBV5-1 to TRBJ2-7, with 9 bases fitting TRBD1. CDR1 and CDR2 from the germline V gene are SGHRS and YFSETQ. V shed 7 bases and J 5 bases; nucleotides not matched to a gene: 10. The CDR3 covers 14 residues. The DNA for the CDR3 is TGCGCCAGCTTTCCGGGACAGGGAGTCGACGAGCAGTACTTC. Translation: CASFPGQGVDEQYF.

The rearrangement uses TRBV7-9 and TRBJ2-7; D not resolved. The germline V and J ends were trimmed by 3 bases and 6 bases, with 9 bases remaining between them. The CDR3 spans 12 residues. Germline assignment: CDR1 SEHNR and CDR2 FQNEAQ (reference sequence). This CDR3 reads CASSFDQPEQYF. The CDR3 region has the DNA TGTGCCAGCAGCTTCGACCAGCCCGAGCAGTACTTC.

This chain uses TRBV6-1 with TRBJ2-5; 15 positions agree with TRBD2. The CDR3 has 16 amino acids. The germline V gene has CDR1 MNHNS and CDR2 SASEGT. Trimming at V came to 8 bases and at J to 4 bases, leaving 8 bases not matched to a gene. CDR3 bases: TGTGCCAGCCACTCCGGACTAGCGGGGGGGCGAGAGACCCAGTACTTC. Its translation: CASHSGLAGGRETQYF.

This clonotype was counted between two and nine times. This chain links TRBV4-1 with TRBJ1-5, with 9 bases identical to TRBD1. This CDR3 spans 14 amino acids. From germline, CDR1 is MGHRA and CDR2 YSYEKL. V shed 4 bases and J 4 bases; nucleotides not matched to a gene: 2. This CDR3 reads CASSRGTGNQPQHF. CDR3 nucleotide sequence: TGCGCCAGCAGCCGCGGGACAGGGAATCAGCCCCAGCATTTT.